This T cell receptor (beta chain) comes out of a study of blood T cell repertoires in COVID-19. Overall study: Italy, Spain and the United States were the sources of the convalescent and acute COVID-19 samples.

Sequencing used immunoSEQ multiplex PCR; TCRdb keeps in-frame clones, though not all of them. The data show 260,000 or so clones, with approximately 84% seen just once and around 16% held by the top ten. This CDR3 is 15 amino acids long. The V end was cut by 5 bases, the J end by 7 bases, with 18 bases between. Germline V gene lookup returns CDR1 SGHAT and CDR2 FQNNGV. The study recruited people aged 18 to 89 years across approximately 25 US areas. The chain combines TRBV11-2 with TRBJ2-1, with D possibly TRBD1 on 7 matching bases. The sequence came from a man aged 18 to 30 who had recovered from COVID-19. The source material was PBMCs or T cells enriched from blood (not recorded which). DNA for the CDR3: TGTGCCAGCAGCCTTTACAGGGGAGGAGAAAATGAGCAGTTCTTC. Translation gives CASSLYRGGENEQFF.